This T cell receptor beta chain derives from a study of T cell changes during pregnancy in multiple sclerosis. The CDR3 consists of 17 residues. CDR1 and CDR2 (germline): LGHNA, YNFKEQ. Trimming at V came to 4 bases and at J to 2 bases, leaving 7 bases not matched to a gene. Clones were sequenced by immunoSEQ multiplex PCR, and TCRdb holds only the in-frame ones, with some missing. The sample holds around 60,000 clones; around 89% are singletons and the top ten take roughly 2.6%. The sample was peripheral blood, taken in the first trimester of pregnancy. The V call is TRBV4-2, the J call TRBJ2-7; 14 nucleotides line up with TRBD2. This clonotype originated in a female donor with multiple sclerosis, enrolled in a pregnancy study. CDR3 DNA sequence: TGTGCCAGCAGCCCAGGACTAGCGGGAGGCCAAGCCTACGAGCAGTACTTC. Translated, it gives CASSPGLAGGQAYEQYF.